This T cell receptor beta chain was identified during a study of T cell repertoires in cytomegalovirus infection. Study overall: CMV epitopes, recently identified HLA-C-restricted and well-studied HLA-B-restricted, were used. Whole-study results and caveats: HLA-C-restricted CMV-specific TCR beta clonotypes were dominant in the ex vivo response. Cumulated frequencies of public TCR beta families served to identify carriers of CMV plus the relevant HLA.

The V gene end was trimmed by 4 bases and the J gene end by 5 bases; junction bases not matched to a gene: 4. The CDR3 extends over 16 amino acids. The germline CDR1 and CDR2 sequences are MGHRA and YSYEKL. About this clonotype: Antigen specificity is unknown.

MiXCR was run by TCRdb on the reads, yielding one entry per CDR3 protein. The data show 450,000 to 550,000 distinct CDR3 sequences, with 42% seen just once and around 45% held by the top ten. Sequenced here: cultured PBMCs, sampled from culture after CMV antigen stimulation. The chain recombines TRBV4-1 with TRBJ2-5; TRBD2 aligns across 16 bases. The clonotype was recovered from a human donor in good health (CMV status not recorded). Some clones in this sample may be carry-over from other donors' samples. The CDR3 sequence: CASSPRGLAGGETQYF. The CDR3 DNA follows: TGCGCCAGCAGCCCTAGGGGACTAGCGGGAGGGGAGACCCAGTACTTC.